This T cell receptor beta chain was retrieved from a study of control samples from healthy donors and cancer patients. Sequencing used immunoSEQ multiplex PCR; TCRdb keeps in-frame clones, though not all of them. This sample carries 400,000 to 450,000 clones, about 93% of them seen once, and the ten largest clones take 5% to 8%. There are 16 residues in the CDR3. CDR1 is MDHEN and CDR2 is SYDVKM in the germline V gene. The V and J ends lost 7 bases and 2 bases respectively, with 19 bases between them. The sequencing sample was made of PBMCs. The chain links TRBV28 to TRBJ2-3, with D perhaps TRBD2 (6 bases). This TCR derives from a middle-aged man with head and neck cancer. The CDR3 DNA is TGTGCCAGCATCCCGGGGACTGCACATTACACAGATACGCAGTATTTT. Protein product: CASIPGTAHYTDTQYF.